A selection of T cell receptor beta chains follows, all from one sample in a study of cytomegalovirus exposure and HLA in healthy donors. TCRdb's table, derived via immunoSEQ multiplex PCR, lists solely in-frame clones and lacks some. The sample data list approximately 180,000 clones. The sequencing input was PBMCs. These TCRs come from a man aged 25 to 40 in good health and CMV-seronegative. Each CDR3 is given with its conserved first and last residue. D genes are given only for firm matches.

J: TRBJ2-7
V: TRBV6-6
D: TRBD1
length: 16
DNA: TGTGCCAGCAGCACCACCAGGACAGGGGGCTCCTACGAGCAGTACTTC
CDR3: CASSTTRTGGSYEQYF

J: TRBJ2-7
V: TRBV27
D: TRBD2
length: 14
DNA: TGTGCCAGCAGCCTAGCGGGTTGGGCTTACGAGCAGTACTTC
CDR3: CASSLAGWAYEQYF

J: TRBJ2-7
V: TRBV10-1
D: NA
length: 13
DNA: TGCGCCAGCAGTGAGCCGAATAGGGAGGAGCAGTACTTC
CDR3: CASSEPNREEQYF

J: TRBJ1-5
V: TRBV19
D: TRBD1
length: 14
DNA: TGTGCCAGTAGTATAGACAGGGGGCATCAGCCCCAGCATTTT
CDR3: CASSIDRGHQPQHF

J: TRBJ1-5
V: TRBV7-9
D: NA
length: 15
DNA: TGTGCCAGCAGCTCGGGTCAGGGCGATCGTCAGCCCCAGCATTTT
CDR3: CASSSGQGDRQPQHF

J: TRBJ2-1
V: TRBV29-1
D: TRBD1
length: 15
DNA: TGCAGCGTCGAACACGACAGGACAGGGTTCGATGAGCAGTTCTTC
CDR3: CSVEHDRTGFDEQFF

J: TRBJ1-2
V: TRBV19
D: TRBD1
length: 14
DNA: TGTGCCAGTAGTACAACAGGGGGCGGGTATGGCTACACCTTC
CDR3: CASSTTGGGYGYTF

J: TRBJ1-2
V: TRBV7-9
D: TRBD1
length: 15
DNA: TGTGCCAGCAGTCTGAACAGGGGAGCGAACTATGGCTACACCTTC
CDR3: CASSLNRGANYGYTF

J: TRBJ2-1
V: TRBV19
D: TRBD1
length: 17
DNA: TGTGCCAGTAGTCATGCTTCCGGGACAGGGACCAACAATGAGCAGTTCTTC
CDR3: CASSHASGTGTNNEQFF

J: TRBJ2-7
V: TRBV10-3
D: TRBD2
length: 16
DNA: TGTGCCATCAGAACTAGCGGGGGGCTCGCCTCCTACGAGCAGTACTTC
CDR3: CAIRTSGGLASYEQYF

J: TRBJ2-1
V: TRBV10-1
D: NA
length: 13
DNA: TGCGCCACCTCGCAGGGGCCCAACAATGAGCAGTTCTTC
CDR3: CATSQGPNNEQFF

J: TRBJ2-1
V: TRBV6-6
D: NA
length: 16
DNA: TGTGCCAGCAGTCTTCACAGGGTTCCGCCGTACAATGAGCAGTTCTTC
CDR3: CASSLHRVPPYNEQFF

J: TRBJ1-2
V: TRBV28
D: TRBD1
length: 15
DNA: TGTGCCAGCACTGTGGGGACAGGGAGGGACTATGGCTACACCTTC
CDR3: CASTVGTGRDYGYTF

J: TRBJ2-3
V: TRBV6-6
D: TRBD2
length: 15
DNA: TGTGCCAGCAGTTCCCCGGGACTAGCGGGAGGAGAACAGTATTTT
CDR3: CASSSPGLAGGEQYF

J: TRBJ2-5
V: TRBV27
D: NA
length: 18
DNA: TGTGCCAGCAGTTTAACCTTTGACAGGTTACGCCCGCAAGAGACCCAGTACTTC
CDR3: CASSLTFDRLRPQETQYF

J: TRBJ1-3
V: TRBV7-6
D: NA
length: 13
DNA: TGTGCCAGCAGCTTCGGGGAGCGAAACACCATATATTTT
CDR3: CASSFGERNTIYF

J: TRBJ2-7
V: TRBV7-2
D: NA
length: 14
DNA: TGTGCCAGCAGCGGGGGACAAGTTACCTACGAGCAGTACTTC
CDR3: CASSGGQVTYEQYF

J: TRBJ1-2
V: TRBV6-5
D: TRBD1
length: 15
DNA: TGTGCCAGCAGCCTATACTCCGGGACAGGCGCTGGCTACACCTTC
CDR3: CASSLYSGTGAGYTF

J: TRBJ2-5
V: TRBV2
D: TRBD1
length: 15
DNA: TGTGCCAGCACCCGGGGACAGATGAGTCGGGAGACCCAGTACTTC
CDR3: CASTRGQMSRETQYF

J: TRBJ1-1
V: TRBV5-6
D: NA
length: 15
DNA: TGTGCCAGCAGCTTGTTTCAGGGCGGCTACACTGAAGCTTTCTTT
CDR3: CASSLFQGGYTEAFF

J: TRBJ1-4
V: TRBV5-1
D: NA
length: 16
DNA: TGCGCCAGCAGCTTGGGTCCGGGGGGAACTAATGAAAAACTGTTTTTT
CDR3: CASSLGPGGTNEKLFF

J: TRBJ2-2
V: TRBV5-1
D: NA
length: 15
DNA: TGCGCCAGCAGCTTAGGGTGGGAGTGGTCCGGGGAGCTGTTTTTT
CDR3: CASSLGWEWSGELFF

J: TRBJ1-3
V: TRBV4-3
D: NA
length: 15
DNA: TGCGCCAGCAGCCAAGATGGGAGGGATGGAAACACCATATATTTT
CDR3: CASSQDGRDGNTIYF

J: TRBJ2-7
V: TRBV7-9
D: TRBD2
length: 15
DNA: TGTGCCAGCAGCTTATCTAGCGGGGGGGAGGAAGAGCAGTACTTC
CDR3: CASSLSSGGEEEQYF

J: TRBJ2-2
V: TRBV19
D: NA
length: 13
DNA: TGTGCCAGTAGGCAGGGAAACACCGGGGAGCTGTTTTTT
CDR3: CASRQGNTGELFF

J: TRBJ2-1
V: TRBV10-2
D: TRBD2
length: 13
DNA: TGCGCCGGCGGACCGGGACTAGCGGTTGAGCAGTTCTTC
CDR3: CAGGPGLAVEQFF

J: TRBJ2-1
V: TRBV7-9
D: TRBD2
length: 15
DNA: TGTGCCAGCAGCTTACCAGCGGGGACCTACAATGAGCAGTTCTTC
CDR3: CASSLPAGTYNEQFF

J: TRBJ1-4
V: TRBV28
D: TRBD1
length: 14
DNA: TGTGCCAGCAGTTTGGGACAGGGAGGAGAAAAACTGTTTTTT
CDR3: CASSLGQGGEKLFF

J: TRBJ2-1
V: TRBV7-2
D: TRBD1
length: 16
DNA: TGTGCCAGCACTAAGGGGGCAGGGGATGCCTACAATGAGCAGTTCTTC
CDR3: CASTKGAGDAYNEQFF

J: TRBJ2-5
V: TRBV11-3
D: TRBD2
length: 13
DNA: TGTGCCAGCAGCTCGGGACTACAAGAGACCCAGTACTTC
CDR3: CASSSGLQETQYF

J: TRBJ1-2
V: TRBV28
D: TRBD1
length: 13
DNA: TGTGCCAGCAGCCCAGGGGGACCCTATGGCTACACCTTC
CDR3: CASSPGGPYGYTF

J: TRBJ2-1
V: TRBV6-1
D: TRBD2
length: 15
DNA: TGTGCCAGCAGGATCGGGACTAGCGGGAGCAATGAGCAGTTCTTC
CDR3: CASRIGTSGSNEQFF

J: TRBJ1-5
V: TRBV9
D: TRBD1
length: 16
DNA: TGTGCCAGCAGCGTAGGTATAGGGGGCGCGGGTCAGCCCCAGCATTTT
CDR3: CASSVGIGGAGQPQHF

J: TRBJ2-7
V: TRBV9
D: TRBD2
length: 13
DNA: TGTGCCAGCAGCACTAGCGGTGACTACGAGCAGTACTTC
CDR3: CASSTSGDYEQYF

J: TRBJ2-1
V: TRBV18
D: NA
length: 13
DNA: TGTGCCAGCTCACGGGGACAACCCAATGAGCAGTTCTTC
CDR3: CASSRGQPNEQFF

J: TRBJ2-7
V: TRBV29-1
D: NA
length: 12
DNA: TGCAGCGTTGAGGGGGGAACCTACGAGCAGTACTTC
CDR3: CSVEGGTYEQYF

J: TRBJ1-1
V: TRBV6-1
D: NA
length: 14
DNA: TGTGCCAGCAGTGAAGAATGGCAAAACACTGAAGCTTTCTTT
CDR3: CASSEEWQNTEAFF

J: TRBJ2-7
V: TRBV11-3
D: TRBD2
length: 18
DNA: TGTGCCAGCAGCTTAGGCGAAGAGGGACTAGCGGGTCTCTACGAGCAGTACTTC
CDR3: CASSLGEEGLAGLYEQYF

J: TRBJ2-2
V: TRBV9
D: TRBD1
length: 13
DNA: TGTGCCAGCAGCGAGGACAGGTCCGGGGAGCTGTTTTTT
CDR3: CASSEDRSGELFF

J: TRBJ1-4
V: TRBV4-2
D: NA
length: 16
DNA: TGTGCCAGCAGCCAAGATTTGGGCCGGGGATTTGAAAAACTGTTTTTT
CDR3: CASSQDLGRGFEKLFF

J: TRBJ1-1
V: TRBV14
D: TRBD1
length: 17
DNA: TGTGCCAGCAGCCAACGAGGGACAGGGGTGATGAACACTGAAGCTTTCTTT
CDR3: CASSQRGTGVMNTEAFF

J: TRBJ2-7
V: TRBV29-1
D: TRBD1
length: 13
DNA: TGCAGCGTGGGTGGGGGACAGACCTACGAGCAGTACTTC
CDR3: CSVGGGQTYEQYF

J: TRBJ2-7
V: TRBV11-2
D: NA
length: 11
DNA: TGTGCCAGCAGCTCCATCACCGAGCAGTACTTC
CDR3: CASSSITEQYF

J: TRBJ1-4
V: TRBV11-3
D: NA
length: 17
DNA: TGTGCCAGCAGCCTCCTCGGGAGGTTCACAACTAATGAAAAACTGTTTTTT
CDR3: CASSLLGRFTTNEKLFF

J: TRBJ2-1
V: TRBV19
D: NA
length: 13
DNA: TGTGCCAGTAGTATAACCAGTAACAATGAGCAGTTCTTC
CDR3: CASSITSNNEQFF